The 2 T cell receptor beta chains in this list originate from one sample, sequenced in a study of T cells after yellow fever vaccination. TCRdb re-analysed the 5' RACE reads in MiXCR, keeping a single row per CDR3 protein. Of 170,000 or so distinct CDR3 sequences in the sample, roughly 6.2% were seen once. Specimen: CD4+ T cells sorted from PBMCs, collected on the day of the first yellow fever vaccination. All receptors derive from a man aged 18 to 29 who received the YFV17D yellow fever vaccine.

The chain uses TRBV27 and TRBJ2-5; TRBD2 agrees at 8 bases. V lost 5 bases, J lost 5 bases, and 22 bases stayed unmatched. Germline values: CDR1 MNHEY, CDR2 SMNVEV (reference sequence). The CDR3 consists of 19 residues. The CDR3 protein is CASSKGWRGAGQRGETQYF. The CDR3 coding sequence is TGTGCCAGCAGTAAAGGGTGGCGGGGGGCAGGTCAGCGGGGGGAGACCCAGTACTTC.

Only a few counts were recorded for this clonotype. This chain joins TRBV20-1 and TRBJ1-2, with D perhaps TRBD1 (5 bases). Germline CDR1 and CDR2: DFQATT and SNEGSKA (reference sequence). This CDR3 has 12 residues. V dropped 3 bases and J dropped 5 bases, with 10 bases sitting between them. CDR3 in amino acids: CSARDILYGYTF. DNA of the CDR3: TGCAGTGCTAGGGACATCCTTTATGGCTACACCTTC.